The present T cell receptor beta chain was sequenced within a study of STAT5B mutations in CD4+ large granular lymphocyte leukemia. This clone was counted once. This CDR3 has 15 residues. With 4 bases removed from V and 6 bases from J, the gap between germline ends came to 16 bases. Germline V gene data show CDR1 as SNHLY and CDR2 as FYNNEI. Generated by immunoSEQ multiplex PCR, the TCRdb table keeps only in-frame clones and is missing some. The table records 35,000 or so clones, roughly 71% of them present only once. This receptor was obtained from a human donor in good health. The sample taken for sequencing was CD4+ T cells from blood buffy coats. This chain connects TRBV2 to TRBJ2-4; weak D call: TRBD2 (6 bases). In nucleotides, the CDR3 is TGTGCCAGCAGTGGGGGGGAGGTATCTTCAAACATTCAGTACTTC. Translating it yields CASSGGEVSSNIQYF.